Included here is one T cell receptor (beta chain) sequence, with context. The antigen is not known. Conventional CD4 T cells were sorted as CD4+CD127+ cells. The data were obtained in a study of B cell selection in AIRE deficiency. Study conclusions and caveats: Patient Tconv cells held about 31% of Treg sequences shared by healthy donors.

The assay was immunoSEQ multiplex PCR, and TCRdb's table has in-frame clones only and misses some. The sample holds 20,000 to 30,000 clones, about 96% seen once. The length of the CDR3 is 15 residues. Germline V gene data show CDR1 as SGHAT and CDR2 as FQNNGV. V lost 7 bases, J lost 7 bases, and 19 bases lay in between. The receptor's source is a human donor in good health. The specimen was CD4+CD127+ conventional T cells sorted from PBMCs. This sequence joins TRBV11-2 and TRBJ2-2; D unresolved. The DNA for the CDR3 is TGTGCCAGCACCGCACAAGCTGGTTTCGGCGGGGAGCTGTTTTTT. Translated: CASTAQAGFGGELFF.